The clone carrying this T cell receptor (beta chain) was detected many times. Its matching antigen is unknown. These data come from a study of molecular identifiers for immune sequencing clone quantification. Looking at the study overall: RNA, taken in replicates from approximately 20,000 or 100,000 naive CD8 cells, was split five ways, with four sequenced. Findings and caveats of the study: In CMV-specific effectors, clones above 20 copies held over 97% of molecules; naive, under 1%. Jurkat TCR RNA from one cell was spiked into about a million naive cells, and it was reportedly detectable there.

TCRdb processed the PCR reads anew with MiXCR; each CDR3 protein has one entry. The profile shows about 640,000 distinct CDR3 sequences, 20% of them singletons. Germline-derived CDR1 and CDR2 are MNHEY and SMNVEV (reference sequence). V shed 5 bases and J shed 1 base, with 11 bases lying between them. The CDR3 is made up of 14 amino acids. This TCR derives from a human donor in good health. Some libraries in this study had Jurkat cell RNA spiked in. The sample was naive CD8+ T cells from blood, with Jurkat cell RNA spiked in. The subset denotes: FACS-sorted CD8+CD4-CCR7+CD45RA+ naive T cells. The chain carries TRBV27 and TRBJ2-5; D possibly corresponds to TRBD2 (6 bases). CDR3 DNA sequence: TGTGCCAGCAGTCCCCGACTAGTCCAAGAGACCCAGTACTTC. This translates into CASSPRLVQETQYF.